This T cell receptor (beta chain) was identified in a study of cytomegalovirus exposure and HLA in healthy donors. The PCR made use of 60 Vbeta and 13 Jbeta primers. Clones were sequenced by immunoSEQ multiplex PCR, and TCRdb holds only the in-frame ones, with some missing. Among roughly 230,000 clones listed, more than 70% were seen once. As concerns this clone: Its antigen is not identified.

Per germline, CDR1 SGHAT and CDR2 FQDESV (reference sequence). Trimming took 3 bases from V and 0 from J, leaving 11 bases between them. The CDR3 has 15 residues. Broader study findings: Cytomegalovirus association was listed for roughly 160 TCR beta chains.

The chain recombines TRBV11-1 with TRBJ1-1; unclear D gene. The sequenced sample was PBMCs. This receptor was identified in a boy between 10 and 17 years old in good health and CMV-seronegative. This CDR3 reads CASSLGGYMNTEAFF. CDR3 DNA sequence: TGTGCCAGCAGCTTGGGCGGGTACATGAACACTGAAGCTTTCTTT.